Listed below are T cell receptor beta chains from one sample, sequenced in a study of response to subunit inactivated influenza vaccine. TCRdb reanalysed the RT-PCR reads using MiXCR and keeps one entry per CDR3 protein. This repertoire shows some 600,000 distinct CDR3 sequences, 13% to 15% found once; its top ten account for around 7.6%. The sample consisted of PBMCs from blood, taken about 14 days before vaccination. The receptors come from a man aged 45-60 years who received an inactivated influenza vaccine. The CDR3 runs from the conserved cysteine through the conserved F or W. The D gene is left open where the match is weak. Size is omitted from some rows. Given values are once, few, many or a class for expanded clones.

J: TRBJ2-1
D: -
size: -
V: TRBV19
CDR3: CASRAASGGGEQLF
DNA: TGTGCCAGTAGAGCGGCCAGCGGAGGGGGCGAGCAGCTCTTC

J: TRBJ1-1
D: -
size: many
V: TRBV5-5
CDR3: CATQLDMNTEAFF
DNA: TGTGCCACCCAGTTGGATATGAACACTGAAGCTTTCTTT

J: TRBJ2-2
D: TRBD2
size: -
V: TRBV6-2/TRBV6-3
CDR3: CASFSGGLNTGELFF
DNA: TGTGCCAGCTTCAGCGGGGGCCTTAACACCGGGGAGCTGTTTTTT

J: TRBJ2-5
D: -
size: many
V: TRBV29-1
CDR3: CSVEEVGRETQYF
DNA: TGCAGCGTTGAAGAAGTAGGGAGAGAGACCCAGTACTTC

J: TRBJ1-4
D: TRBD1
size: few
V: TRBV6-1
CDR3: CASSRTGPNEKLFF
DNA: TGTGCCAGCAGCCGGACAGGGCCGAATGAAAAACTGTTTTTT

J: TRBJ2-5
D: -
size: -
V: TRBV11-2
CDR3: CASSLFKEGPQYF
DNA: TGTGCCAGCAGCTTATTTAAGGAGGGACCCCAGTACTTC

J: TRBJ2-3
D: TRBD2
size: few
V: TRBV5-1
CDR3: CASSLNGLAGTDTQYF
DNA: TGCGCCAGCAGCTTGAATGGGCTAGCGGGCACAGATACGCAGTATTTT

J: TRBJ2-7
D: TRBD2
size: -
V: TRBV12-3/TRBV12-4
CDR3: CASRESGGTYEQYF
DNA: TGTGCCAGCAGAGAGAGCGGGGGAACCTACGAGCAGTACTTC

J: TRBJ2-3
D: TRBD2
size: -
V: TRBV10-3
CDR3: CAISVQADGLAEPWGTDTQYF
DNA: TGTGCCATCAGTGTGCAGGCGGATGGACTAGCGGAACCGTGGGGCACAGATACGCAGTATTTT

J: TRBJ2-7
D: TRBD1
size: few
V: TRBV27
CDR3: CASSLTDRGSHEQYF
DNA: TGTGCCAGCAGTCTAACGGACAGGGGCTCCCACGAGCAGTACTTC

J: TRBJ2-3
D: -
size: -
V: TRBV7-9
CDR3: CAMADLTDTQYF
DNA: TGTGCCATGGCGGATCTCACAGATACGCAGTATTTT

J: TRBJ1-5
D: -
size: few
V: TRBV27
CDR3: CASSRGLINQPQHF
DNA: TGTGCCAGCAGTCGGGGCCTTATCAATCAGCCCCAGCATTTT

J: TRBJ2-7
D: TRBD2
size: -
V: TRBV10-3
CDR3: CAIANLGESSGGPVPYEQYF
DNA: TGTGCCATCGCCAACCTGGGGGAATCTAGCGGGGGGCCGGTTCCCTACGAGCAGTACTTC

J: TRBJ2-1
D: -
size: -
V: TRBV5-6
CDR3: CASSWLDEQFF
DNA: TGTGCCAGCAGCTGGTTAGATGAGCAGTTCTTC

J: TRBJ2-5
D: -
size: few
V: TRBV24-1
CDR3: CATSDPGEGGLETQYF
DNA: TGTGCCACCAGTGACCCGGGGGAAGGGGGCCTAGAGACCCAGTACTTC

J: TRBJ2-2
D: -
size: many
V: TRBV28
CDR3: CASSLFMGSTGELFF
DNA: TGTGCCAGCAGTTTATTTATGGGAAGCACCGGGGAGCTGTTTTTT

J: TRBJ2-1
D: TRBD2
size: many
V: TRBV27
CDR3: CASSSSGSYNEQFF
DNA: TGTGCCAGCAGTTCCAGCGGGAGTTACAATGAGCAGTTCTTC

J: TRBJ2-1
D: -
size: few
V: TRBV28
CDR3: CASKGGMSSYNEQFF
DNA: TGTGCCAGCAAAGGGGGGATGAGCTCCTACAATGAGCAGTTCTTC

J: TRBJ2-1
D: TRBD2
size: few
V: TRBV7-2
CDR3: CASSWTSGRAAYNEQFF
DNA: TGTGCCAGCAGCTGGACTAGCGGGAGGGCCGCCTACAATGAGCAGTTCTTC

J: TRBJ2-1
D: TRBD2
size: few
V: TRBV4-1
CDR3: CASSHGSGGAWDEQFF
DNA: TGCGCCAGCAGCCATGGTAGCGGGGGGGCTTGGGATGAGCAGTTCTTC

J: TRBJ2-7
D: -
size: few
V: TRBV6-5
CDR3: CASSYRGAYEQYF
DNA: TGTGCCAGCAGTTATCGAGGGGCCTACGAGCAGTACTTC

J: TRBJ2-2
D: -
size: -
V: TRBV28
CDR3: CASRPPGRWTGELFF
DNA: TGTGCCAGCAGACCTCCCGGAAGGTGGACCGGGGAGCTGTTTTTT

J: TRBJ2-1
D: -
size: many
V: TRBV28
CDR3: CASRPALRSEQFF
DNA: TGTGCCAGCAGGCCCGCCTTGAGGAGCGAGCAGTTCTTC

J: TRBJ2-5
D: -
size: many
V: TRBV29-1
CDR3: CSVGHPIGETQYF
DNA: TGCAGCGTTGGCCACCCCATAGGAGAGACCCAGTACTTC

J: TRBJ1-1
D: -
size: few
V: TRBV29-1
CDR3: CSVVLGEGTEAFF
DNA: TGCAGCGTTGTGCTGGGAGAGGGGACTGAAGCTTTCTTT

J: TRBJ1-5
D: -
size: few
V: TRBV5-5
CDR3: CASSPGALKPQHF
DNA: TGTGCCAGCAGCCCGGGAGCCTTGAAGCCCCAGCATTTT

J: TRBJ2-5
D: TRBD2
size: few
V: TRBV11-2
CDR3: CASSFLKGLAGGRETQYF
DNA: TGTGCCAGCAGCTTTCTCAAGGGACTAGCGGGGGGGCGAGAGACCCAGTACTTC

J: TRBJ2-1
D: -
size: -
V: TRBV4-3
CDR3: CASSGSWSSYNEQFF
DNA: TGCGCCAGCAGCGGAAGCTGGAGCTCCTACAATGAGCAGTTCTTC

J: TRBJ2-5
D: TRBD1
size: -
V: TRBV29-1
CDR3: CSVEGRDRRYQETQYF
DNA: TGCAGCGTTGAAGGTCGGGACAGACGGTACCAAGAGACCCAGTACTTC